These T cell receptor beta chains were read from a single sample in a study of blood T cell repertoires in COVID-19. Clones were sequenced by immunoSEQ multiplex PCR, and TCRdb holds only the in-frame ones, with some missing. This table has about 67,000 clones, about 86% appearing once. Source material: peripheral blood. Receptors originate from a middle-aged man with active COVID-19. Each CDR3 is given with its conserved first and last residue. A D gene is named only where the DNA matches it firmly. Clone sizes are given selectively: once, few, many, or a class where the clone is expanded.

D: TRBD1; V: TRBV18; size: .; J: TRBJ1-6; DNA: TGTGCCAGCTCACCCGCCGGGAGGGGGCATTCACCCCTCCACTTT; CDR3: CASSPAGRGHSPLHF
D: TRBD1; V: TRBV27; size: .; J: TRBJ1-5; DNA: TGTGCCAGCAGTCTAACCGGGACAGGGGCGTTGGGCAATCAGCCCCAGCATTTT; CDR3: CASSLTGTGALGNQPQHF
D: .; V: TRBV9; size: .; J: TRBJ2-1; DNA: TGTGCCAGCAGCGTTTTTCAGGGCTCCTACAATGAGCAGTTCTTC; CDR3: CASSVFQGSYNEQFF
D: .; V: TRBV14; size: few; J: TRBJ1-6; DNA: TGTGCCAGCAGCCAAGGGGGCCATTCACCCCTCCACTTT; CDR3: CASSQGGHSPLHF
D: .; V: TRBV6-2/TRBV6-3; size: .; J: TRBJ2-7; DNA: TGTGCCAGCAGTTACGGCAGGGCCTCCTACGAGCAGTACTTC; CDR3: CASSYGRASYEQYF
D: TRBD1; V: TRBV15; size: .; J: TRBJ1-4; DNA: TGTGCCACGAGACAGGGGGTTCAGGAAAAACTGTTTTTT; CDR3: CATRQGVQEKLFF
D: .; V: TRBV29-1; size: .; J: TRBJ1-2; DNA: TGCAGCGTTGCCCAGGGGCCGGGGGGCTACACCTTC; CDR3: CSVAQGPGGYTF
D: .; V: TRBV30; size: .; J: TRBJ1-5; DNA: TGTGCCTGGAAGGCAGGGGCAAATCAGCCCCAGCATTTT; CDR3: CAWKAGANQPQHF
D: .; V: TRBV7-3; size: .; J: TRBJ2-7; DNA: TGTGCTTCATCCTTTGGCAGGGGAACCTACGAGCAGTACTTC; CDR3: CASSFGRGTYEQYF
D: TRBD1; V: TRBV7-2; size: once; J: TRBJ1-2; DNA: TGTGCCAGCAGCAGGGGACAGTTATATGGCTACACCTTC; CDR3: CASSRGQLYGYTF
D: .; V: TRBV27; size: .; J: TRBJ2-5; DNA: TGTGCCAGCAGTCCCCCGGGGGTCCAAGAGACCCAGTACTTC; CDR3: CASSPPGVQETQYF
D: TRBD2; V: TRBV5-4; size: .; J: TRBJ2-3; DNA: TGTGCCAGCTTAGCGGGAGGCACAGATACGCAGTATTTT; CDR3: CASLAGGTDTQYF
D: TRBD1; V: TRBV19; size: .; J: TRBJ1-2; DNA: TGTGCCAGTAGTACCCGACAGGGGCTCCTCACTAACTATGGCTACACCTTC; CDR3: CASSTRQGLLTNYGYTF
D: TRBD1; V: TRBV30; size: .; J: TRBJ2-7; DNA: TGTGCCTGGAGTGGGGGACAGGGGGTCCACGAGCAGTACTTC; CDR3: CAWSGGQGVHEQYF
D: .; V: TRBV5-1; size: .; J: TRBJ2-7; DNA: TGCGCCAGCAGCTTGGGTTCAGGGGTCGTAGAAGAGCAGTACTTC; CDR3: CASSLGSGVVEEQYF
D: .; V: TRBV7-2; size: .; J: TRBJ1-2; DNA: TGTGCCAGTCTCGGGGGGCCCCAAAACTATGGCTACACCTTC; CDR3: CASLGGPQNYGYTF
D: TRBD1; V: TRBV14; size: .; J: TRBJ1-4; DNA: TGTGCCAGCAGCCGGCGGACAGGGATAAGCGCTGAAAAACTGTTTTTT; CDR3: CASSRRTGISAEKLFF
D: .; V: TRBV7-2; size: .; J: TRBJ2-1; DNA: TGTGCCAGCAGCTTAGGCACGGTATTGTTCAATGAGCAGTTCTTC; CDR3: CASSLGTVLFNEQFF
D: .; V: TRBV24-1; size: once; J: TRBJ1-1; DNA: TGTGCCGTCAAAAACAGACCTAACACTGAAGCTTTCTTT; CDR3: CAVKNRPNTEAFF
D: TRBD1; V: TRBV5-1; size: .; J: TRBJ2-1; DNA: TGCGCCAGCAGCTTGGTGGGGACAGGGTCCTACAATGAGCAGTTCTTC; CDR3: CASSLVGTGSYNEQFF
D: .; V: TRBV19; size: .; J: TRBJ2-2; DNA: TGTGCCAGTAGTCCGGACCGGGGAACTTACACCGGGGAGCTGTTTTTT; CDR3: CASSPDRGTYTGELFF
D: .; V: TRBV6-4; size: .; J: TRBJ2-5; DNA: TGTGCCAGCAGTGACGAAAGGGGTAGCCAAGAGACCCAGTACTTC; CDR3: CASSDERGSQETQYF
D: .; V: TRBV6-2/TRBV6-3; size: .; J: TRBJ1-5; DNA: TGTGCCAGCAGTTTCAGGGCGCGCCCGGAGCAGCCCCAGCATTTT; CDR3: CASSFRARPEQPQHF
D: .; V: TRBV3-1/TRBV3-2; size: few; J: TRBJ1-3; DNA: TGTGCCAGCAGCCAAGAGTATCTTCGAGAAAAAGGAAACACCATATATTTT; CDR3: CASSQEYLREKGNTIYF
D: .; V: TRBV29-1; size: .; J: TRBJ2-2; DNA: TGCAGCGTTGGGGGGGCGAACACCGGGGAGCTGTTTTTT; CDR3: CSVGGANTGELFF
D: .; V: TRBV5-1; size: .; J: TRBJ1-3; DNA: TGCGCCAGCAGCTCAACAAGCCTCAGGATCTCTGGAAACACCATATATTTT; CDR3: CASSSTSLRISGNTIYF
D: .; V: TRBV24-1; size: .; J: TRBJ2-2; DNA: TGTGCCACCAGTGATTTGCCAGTTAACACCGGGGAGCTGTTTTTT; CDR3: CATSDLPVNTGELFF